This TCR beta chain is from a study of CD8 T cells in ankylosing spondylitis (dated 2017 in TCRdb). Some background on the complete study: The study profiled T cell receptor beta repertoires in healthy donors and ankylosing spondylitis patients to find disease-linked TCR variants. The whole study cohort included 108 healthy donors and over 20 ankylosing spondylitis patients. Peripheral blood samples were taken, and synovial fluid was additionally collected from ankylosing spondylitis patients.

The research as a whole found: A CD8+ phenotype was shown by the disease-linked clones, which were found at relatively low frequencies in peripheral blood. The disease-linked clones were reported as significantly enriched in matched synovial fluid samples from ankylosing spondylitis patients. A TCR beta motif of seven or eight highly homologous amino acid variants appeared characteristic of blood from ankylosing spondylitis patients. Some motif variants had previously been reported in the synovial fluid and blood of reactive arthritis patients, which suggests shared mechanisms of disease initiation.

Ten or more counts support this clonotype. Its antigen target is currently unknown. Qualities for individual bases were not recorded, and no much larger clone is one base off. Sequencing instrument: Illumina HiSeq 2500. TCR beta libraries were prepared by quantitative 5'-RACE with molecular barcodes. Per the authors' processing: A new computational method, built on a probabilistic model of VDJ rearrangement, was used to identify disease-linked TCR variants. The public sequencing data were trimmed at Q25 with fastp and processed into clonotypes with MiXCR by TCRdb, which kept only in-frame beta chains. Identical CDR3 proteins give one entry, which carries the most common genes and DNA. Clone size and V and J calls follow TCRdb, not the original study. This sample gives hundreds of thousands of distinct CDR3 sequences in total; approximately 8% of them show up just once. Of the sample, around 5.1% falls within the top ten clones.

Measured from the cysteine to the phenylalanine, the CDR3 is 14 residues long. Only CDR3 DNA remains: 42 bases, in frame from the first base. Trimming at the junction amounts to 11 bases on V and 5 bases on J, and the germline ends lie 21 bases apart. What was sequenced was blood, either unsorted or a sorted T cell fraction (not recorded which). The sequence is built from TRBV12-3 or TRBV12-4 and TRBJ2-5; the D gene may be TRBD1 or TRBD2, since each aligns over 6 bases. This TCR came from a female donor with ankylosing spondylitis or in good health (not recorded which). Here the CDR3 is given as CASQWGPSGETQYF. The nucleotide sequence is TGTGCCTCTCAGTGGGGGCCCAGCGGGGAGACCCAGTACTTC.